These 6 T cell receptor beta chains share one sample of origin, sequenced in a study of blood T cell repertoires in COVID-19. TCRdb's table, derived via immunoSEQ multiplex PCR, lists solely in-frame clones and lacks some. This table has more than 110,000 clones, 85% to 90% appearing once. Sequencing was performed on peripheral blood. The receptors come from a man aged 50 to 59 with active or convalescent COVID-19.

Only one count was recorded for this clone. The DNA is omitted, as the CDR3 cannot be located on it reliably, and the CDR3 follows TCRdb's listing. The chain joins TRBV27 to TRBJ2-7; the table names TRBD1, a call not compared with the DNA. The CDR3 extends over 17 residues, inclusive of both ends. CDR1 is MNHEY and CDR2 is SMNVEV in the germline V gene (reference sequence). The CDR3: CASSFGPGNRLSYEQYF.

The chain has TRBV5-5 and TRBJ2-5, with 7 bases identical to TRBD2. CDR3 size: 14 residues. Germline-derived CDR1 and CDR2 are SGHKS and YYEKEE (reference sequence). V lost 0 bases to trimming and J lost 7 bases; unmatched junction nucleotides: 6. The CDR3 nucleotides are TGTGCCAGCAGCTTGGCAACGGGAGGACGGACCCAGTACTTC. It translates to CASSLATGGRTQYF.

The V and J genes are TRBV12-3 or TRBV12-4 and TRBJ1-5; a possible D gene is TRBD1 (5 bases). This CDR3 is built from 13 residues. Trimming removed 3 bases from V and 5 bases from J, with 8 bases in between. The CDR3 sequence: CASSFAGDQPQHF. CDR3 nucleotide sequence: TGTGCCAGCAGTTTCGCGGGGGATCAGCCCCAGCATTTT.

The V gene is TRBV3-1 (or the pseudogene TRBV3-2), the J gene TRBJ1-6; 9 positions match TRBD1. Germline-derived CDR1 and CDR2 are LGHDT and YNNKEL (reference sequence). With V trimmed by 6 bases and J by 11 bases, 8 bases remained unmatched. The CDR3 length is 14 residues. CDR3 in DNA: TGTGCCAGCAGGCAACAGGGGGCCTTGACACCCCTCCACTTT. Protein product: CASRQQGALTPLHF.

This sequence joins TRBV9 and TRBJ2-3; possible D gene TRBD2, 5 bases. CDR3 length: 15 residues. V gave up 0 bases and J gave up 4 bases, with 12 bases separating them. Germline assignment: CDR1 SGDLS and CDR2 YYNGEE. CDR3 sequence: CASSVAVAGSDTQYF. The CDR3 bases are TGTGCCAGCAGCGTAGCGGTCGCGGGTTCAGATACGCAGTATTTT.

The chain combines TRBV24-1 with TRBJ1-4; D possibly corresponds to TRBD1 (5 bases). CDR1 is KGHDR and CDR2 is SFDVKD in the germline V gene. This CDR3 comprises 16 residues. Trimming shortened V by 4 bases and J by 1 base, and 12 bases separated the two germline ends. The CDR3 nucleotides are TGTGCCACCAGTGAATCTAGGGGCGGAACTAATGAAAAACTGTTTTTT. Its protein product is CATSESRGGTNEKLFF.